This T cell receptor (beta chain) originates from a study of T-cell reconstitution after alpha-beta-depleted transplantation in children. General observations from the study: The origin of alpha-beta T cells about two months after transplant was reportedly several hundred expanded graft clones. Surviving thymic progenitors and recipient T cells were the source of high TCRbeta diversity at day 60 in some patients. A year had passed since transplant, and T-cell counts and diversity by then came mostly from newly produced T cells.

The TCRbeta library incorporated unique molecular identifiers. One entry per CDR3 protein results from TCRdb running MiXCR on the PCR reads. The sample shows roughly 300,000 distinct CDR3 sequences, around 10% of them seen only once. In regard to this clonotype: The target antigen is unknown.

V was trimmed by 1 base and J by 0 bases, leaving 12 bases between them. Germline V gives CDR1 KGHSH, CDR2 LQKENI. The CDR3 length is 17 residues. Sequencing was performed on peripheral blood, taken 180 days after TCRalphabeta/CD19-depleted stem cell transplant. The clonotype was recovered from a male patient between 2 and 15 years old who had a stem cell transplant for chronic granulomatous disease, so the T cells may come from the graft donor. The chain has TRBV18 and TRBJ1-4; possibly TRBD1 for D (5 bases). The CDR3 reads CASSPRGRVATNEKLFF. CDR3 DNA: TGTGCCAGCTCACCACGGGGCAGAGTTGCAACTAATGAAAAACTGTTTTTT. Complete variable domain (other parts from reference TRBV18 and TRBJ1-4): NAGVMQNPRHLVRRRGQEARLRCSPMKGHSHVYWYRQLPEEGLKFMVYLQKENIIDESGMPKERFSAEFPKEGPSILRIQQVVRGDSAAYFCASSPRGRVATNEKLFFGSGTQLSVL.